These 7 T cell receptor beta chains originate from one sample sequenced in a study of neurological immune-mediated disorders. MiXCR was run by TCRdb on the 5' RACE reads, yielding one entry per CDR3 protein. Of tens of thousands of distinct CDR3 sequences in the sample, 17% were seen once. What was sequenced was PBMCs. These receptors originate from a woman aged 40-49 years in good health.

CDR3 nucleotide sequence: TGTGCCACCAGCCACCCGACTAGCGGGGCTTACAATGAGCAGTTCTTC. This codes for CATSHPTSGAYNEQFF. The chain couples TRBV24-1 to TRBJ2-1; 11 bases are a match to TRBD2. Germline V lookup: CDR1 KGHDR, CDR2 SFDVKD. This CDR3 has 16 residues. V gave up 7 bases and J gave up 4 bases; unmatched junction bases: 8.

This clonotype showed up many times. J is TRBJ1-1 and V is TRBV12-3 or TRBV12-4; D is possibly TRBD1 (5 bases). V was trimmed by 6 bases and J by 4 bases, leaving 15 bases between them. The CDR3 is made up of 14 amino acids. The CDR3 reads CASSPGGIGTEAFF. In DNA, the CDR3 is TGTGCCAGCAGCCCGGGGGGGATCGGCACTGAAGCTTTCTTT.

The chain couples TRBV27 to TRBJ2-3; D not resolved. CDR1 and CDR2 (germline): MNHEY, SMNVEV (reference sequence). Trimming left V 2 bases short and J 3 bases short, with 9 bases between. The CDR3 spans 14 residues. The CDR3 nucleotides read TGTGCCAGCAGTTTAGGCTATTGGACAGATACGCAGTATTTT. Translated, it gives CASSLGYWTDTQYF.

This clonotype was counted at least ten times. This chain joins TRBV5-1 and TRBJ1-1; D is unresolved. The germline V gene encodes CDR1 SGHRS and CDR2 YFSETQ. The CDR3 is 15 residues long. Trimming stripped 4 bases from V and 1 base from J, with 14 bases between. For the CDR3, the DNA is TGCGCCAGCAGCCTAGCCTTAACAGAGAACACTGAAGCTTTCTTT. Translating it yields CASSLALTENTEAFF.

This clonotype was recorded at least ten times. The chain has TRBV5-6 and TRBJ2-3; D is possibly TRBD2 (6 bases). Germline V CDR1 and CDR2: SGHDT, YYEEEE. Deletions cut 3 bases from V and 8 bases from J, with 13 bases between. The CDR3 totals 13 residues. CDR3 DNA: TGTGCCAGCAGCTCGCGGGGAGACGGTACGCAGTATTTT. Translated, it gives CASSSRGDGTQYF.

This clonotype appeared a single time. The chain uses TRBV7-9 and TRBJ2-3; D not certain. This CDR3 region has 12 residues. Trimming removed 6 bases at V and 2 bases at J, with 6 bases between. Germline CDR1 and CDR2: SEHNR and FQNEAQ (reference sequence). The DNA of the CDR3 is TGTGCCAGCAGAACGCCCACAGATACGCAGTATTTT. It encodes CASRTPTDTQYF.

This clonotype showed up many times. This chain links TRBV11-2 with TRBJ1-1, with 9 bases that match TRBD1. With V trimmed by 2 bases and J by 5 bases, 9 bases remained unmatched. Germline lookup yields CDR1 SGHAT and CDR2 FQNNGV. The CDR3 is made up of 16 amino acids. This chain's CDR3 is CASSLFGGGQGTEAFF. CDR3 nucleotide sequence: TGTGCCAGCAGCTTATTCGGAGGGGGACAGGGTACTGAAGCTTTCTTT.